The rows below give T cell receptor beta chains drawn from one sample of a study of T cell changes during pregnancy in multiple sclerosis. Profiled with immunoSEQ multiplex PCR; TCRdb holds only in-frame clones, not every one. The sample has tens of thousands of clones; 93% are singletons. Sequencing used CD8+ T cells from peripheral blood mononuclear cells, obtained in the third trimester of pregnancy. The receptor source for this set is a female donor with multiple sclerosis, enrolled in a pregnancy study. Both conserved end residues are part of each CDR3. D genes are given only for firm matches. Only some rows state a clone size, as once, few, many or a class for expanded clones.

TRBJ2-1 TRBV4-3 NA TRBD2 CASRPRLAGNEQFF TGCGCCAGCAGACCCAGACTAGCGGGAAATGAGCAGTTCTTC
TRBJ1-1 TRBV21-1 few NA CASSSDRGRLNTEAFF TGTGCCAGCAGTTCGGACAGGGGGCGGCTTAACACTGAAGCTTTCTTT
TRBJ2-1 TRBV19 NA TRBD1 CASSILGGGYNEQFF TGTGCCAGTAGTATTCTAGGGGGCGGGTACAATGAGCAGTTCTTC
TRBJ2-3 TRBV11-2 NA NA CASSRGATTDTQYF TGTGCCAGCAGCCGGGGGGCGACCACAGATACGCAGTATTTT
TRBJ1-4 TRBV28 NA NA CASSPYNPGGANEKLFF TGTGCCAGCAGTCCTTATAACCCCGGGGGGGCTAATGAAAAACTGTTTTTT
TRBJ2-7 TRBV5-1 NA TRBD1 CASQFRRDRGHEQYF TGCGCCAGCCAATTCCGCCGGGACAGGGGGCACGAGCAGTACTTC
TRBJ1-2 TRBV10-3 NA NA CAIRGSGYGYTF TGTGCCATCAGGGGTTCAGGCTATGGCTACACCTTC
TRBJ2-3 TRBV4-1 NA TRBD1 CASSQEVVPGTATDTQYF TGCGCCAGCAGCCAAGAAGTTGTCCCCGGGACAGCCACAGATACGCAGTATTTT
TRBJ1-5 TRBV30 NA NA CAWSVTGNQPQHF TGTGCCTGGAGTGTAACAGGGAATCAGCCCCAGCATTTT
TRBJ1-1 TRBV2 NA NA CASSPSVVTEAFF TGTGCCAGCAGCCCGAGTGTAGTAACTGAAGCTTTCTTT
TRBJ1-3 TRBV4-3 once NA CASSQDEGVGSGNTIYF TGCGCCAGCAGCCAAGATGAGGGAGTAGGCTCTGGAAACACCATATATTTT
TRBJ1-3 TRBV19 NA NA CASRPSGVSGNTIYF TGTGCCAGTAGGCCTTCGGGGGTCTCTGGAAACACCATATATTTT
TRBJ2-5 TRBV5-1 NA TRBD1 CASSFGTGGRETQYF TGCGCCAGCAGCTTCGGGACAGGGGGCCGGGAGACCCAGTACTTC
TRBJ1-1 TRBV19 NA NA CASSARTADTEAFF TGTGCCAGTAGTGCTCGGACAGCGGACACTGAAGCTTTCTTT
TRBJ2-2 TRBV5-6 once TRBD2 CASSPGGSGELFF TGTGCCAGCAGCCCGGGGGGGTCCGGGGAGCTGTTTTTT
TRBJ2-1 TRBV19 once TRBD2 CASKDPGTSAYEQFF TGTGCCAGTAAGGACCCAGGGACTAGCGCATATGAGCAGTTCTTC
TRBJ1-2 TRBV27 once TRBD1 CASSFSAGGDSANYGYTF TGTGCCAGCAGTTTTTCGGCGGGTGGGGACAGCGCTAACTATGGCTACACCTTC
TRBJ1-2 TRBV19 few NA CASREGVGYGYTF TGTGCCAGCCGGGAGGGCGTGGGATATGGCTACACCTTC